The next 13 T cell receptor beta chains were all read from a single sample in a study of OX40 agonist ivuxolimab in advanced cancers. Data came from immunoSEQ multiplex PCR; TCRdb stores just in-frame clones and leaves some out. The table lists tens of thousands of clones, over 90% of them singletons. Source: CD4+ or CD8+ T cells sorted from blood, taken in a trial of the OX40 agonist ivuxolimab. Receptor source: an adult with an advanced solid tumor such as melanoma, head and neck, liver or kidney cancer.

The rearrangement joins TRBV5-6 to TRBJ1-5; TRBD1 aligns across 7 bases. Germline CDR1 reads SGHDT; CDR2 reads YYEEEE. The J segment lost 0 bases and the V segment lost 4 bases, leaving 4 bases of the junction unmatched. The CDR3 is 15 amino acids. CDR3 bases: TGTGCCAGCAGCAGGACAGGTTTTAGCAATCAGCCCCAGCATTTT. Its translation is CASSRTGFSNQPQHF. The variable domain in full, completed from reference TRBV5-6 and TRBJ1-5, reads DAGVTQSPTHLIKTRGQQVTLRCSPKSGHDTVSWYQQALGQGPQFIFQYYEEEERQRGNFPDRFSGHQFPNYSSELNVNALLLGDSALYLCASSRTGFSNQPQHFGDGTRLSIL.

The chain is built from TRBV16 and TRBJ2-3, with D possibly being TRBD2 (5 bases). Germline values: CDR1 KGHSY, CDR2 FQNENV. The CDR3 totals 17 residues. The V and J ends lost 7 bases and 2 bases respectively, with 22 bases between them. Here the CDR3 DNA reads TGTGCCAGCATTACTCCTGACTCGGGATTTTCCACAGATACGCAGTATTTT. It specifies CASITPDSGFSTDTQYF.

This clone showed up just once. This chain joins TRBV27 and TRBJ2-3; TRBD2 matches at 10 bases. CDR1 and CDR2 from the germline V gene are MNHEY and SMNVEV (reference sequence). The CDR3 consists of 15 residues. V was clipped by 5 bases and J by 4 bases; unmatched bases: 6. DNA for the CDR3: TGTGCCAGCAGTCCAGCGGGAGGGGAAGCAGATACGCAGTATTTT. It specifies CASSPAGGEADTQYF.

The gene calls are TRBV19 and TRBJ1-5; no clear D gene. The V gene's germline CDR1 is LNHDA and CDR2 SQIVND (reference sequence). The CDR3 is 15 amino acids. Deletions cut 2 bases from V and 0 bases from J, with 8 bases between. Written as DNA, the CDR3 is TGTGCCAGTAGTATACAGGCGTATAGCAATCAGCCCCAGCATTTT. This gives the protein CASSIQAYSNQPQHF.

This chain's CDR3 is CAWSFTGSLNYGYTF. DNA of the CDR3: TGTGCCTGGAGTTTCACAGGGTCCCTGAACTATGGCTACACCTTC. The chain couples TRBV30 to TRBJ1-2, with D tentatively TRBD1 (6 bases). The V gene's germline CDR1 is GTSNPN and CDR2 SVGIG (reference sequence). The CDR3 sequence is 15 residues long. Trimming removed 2 bases at V and 2 bases at J, with 15 bases between.

Only one count was recorded for this clone. This chain uses TRBV27 with TRBJ1-1; unclear D gene. The CDR3 runs 14 residues. In germline, CDR1 is MNHEY, CDR2 SMNVEV (reference sequence). The germline V and J ends were trimmed by 5 bases and 11 bases, with 21 bases remaining between them. The CDR3 DNA reads as TGTGCCAGCAGTCCCGGTTCTAAATTTCTATCGGCTTTCTTT. It yields the protein CASSPGSKFLSAFF.

This chain uses TRBV5-6 with TRBJ2-1, with D tentatively TRBD1 (5 bases). V lost 0 bases and J lost 5, with 9 bases in between. The germline V gene encodes CDR1 SGHDT and CDR2 YYEEEE. This CDR3 comprises 14 residues. CDR3 sequence (DNA): TGTGCCAGCAGCTTGGGGCAGGGCCACAATGAGCAGTTCTTC. Amino acid sequence: CASSLGQGHNEQFF.

This chain links TRBV15 with TRBJ2-2; D unclear. Between the trimmed V and J ends, which lost 3 bases and 1 base, there was a span of 12 bases. The germline CDR1 and CDR2 sequences are LNHNV and YYDKDF (reference sequence). The CDR3 totals 16 residues. CDR3 DNA: TGTGCCACCAGCAGTATGCCTACAGAGAACACCGGGGAGCTGTTTTTT. It yields the protein CATSSMPTENTGELFF.

This chain uses TRBV25-1 with TRBJ1-6; D perhaps matches TRBD1 (6 bases). Germline V gene lookup returns CDR1 MGHDK and CDR2 SYGVNS. Trimming took 5 bases from V and 12 from J, leaving 11 bases between them. There are 12 residues in the CDR3. CDR3 nucleotide sequence: TGTGCCAGCAGTCCCGGGACACTACCCCTCCACTTT. Its protein is CASSPGTLPLHF.

This clone showed up just once. The chain couples TRBV5-4 to TRBJ2-7, with a tentative D call TRBD2 (5 bases). The V and J ends lost 4 bases and 4 bases respectively, with 18 bases between them. This CDR3 spans 15 amino acids. Germline-derived CDR1 and CDR2 are SGHNT and YYREEE (reference sequence). CDR3 protein: CASSGSSSATYEQYF. Written as DNA, the CDR3 is TGTGCCAGCAGCGGATCTAGCTCCGCCACTTACGAGCAGTACTTC.

The chain is built from TRBV29-1 and TRBJ2-7; 10 positions match TRBD1. This CDR3 has 12 residues. Trimming removed 6 bases from V and 5 bases from J; junction bases left unmatched: 4. The germline gives CDR1 SQVTM, CDR2 ANQGSEA. This chain's CDR3 is CSVRQGAHEQYF. The CDR3 nucleotides are TGCAGCGTCAGACAGGGGGCACACGAGCAGTACTTC.

This chain links TRBV9 with TRBJ1-4; possibly TRBD1 for D (5 bases). The V end lost 3 bases, the J end lost 6 bases, and 9 bases lay between the germline ends. Germline-derived CDR1 and CDR2 are SGDLS and YYNGEE. There are 13 residues in the CDR3. DNA of the CDR3: TGTGCCAGCAGCGGCGACAGTGATGAAAAACTGTTTTTT. It yields the protein CASSGDSDEKLFF.

The chain joins TRBV7-3 to TRBJ2-2, with D perhaps assigned TRBD1 or TRBD2 (5 bases each). From germline, CDR1 is SGHTA and CDR2 FQGTGA. Between the trimmed V and J ends, which lost 4 bases and 1 base, there was a span of 16 bases. The CDR3 contains 17 residues. CDR3 nucleotides: TGTGCCAGCAGCTCTCCGTCGTGGGACCTGAACACCGGGGAGCTGTTTTTT. It yields the protein CASSSPSWDLNTGELFF. The full variable domain, rest sourced from reference TRBV7-3 and TRBJ2-2, is GAGVSQTPSNKVTEKGKYVELRCDPISGHTALYWYRQSLGQGPEFLIYFQGTGAADDSGLPNDRFFAVRPEGSVSTLKIQRTERGDSAVYLCASSSPSWDLNTGELFFGEGSRLTVL.